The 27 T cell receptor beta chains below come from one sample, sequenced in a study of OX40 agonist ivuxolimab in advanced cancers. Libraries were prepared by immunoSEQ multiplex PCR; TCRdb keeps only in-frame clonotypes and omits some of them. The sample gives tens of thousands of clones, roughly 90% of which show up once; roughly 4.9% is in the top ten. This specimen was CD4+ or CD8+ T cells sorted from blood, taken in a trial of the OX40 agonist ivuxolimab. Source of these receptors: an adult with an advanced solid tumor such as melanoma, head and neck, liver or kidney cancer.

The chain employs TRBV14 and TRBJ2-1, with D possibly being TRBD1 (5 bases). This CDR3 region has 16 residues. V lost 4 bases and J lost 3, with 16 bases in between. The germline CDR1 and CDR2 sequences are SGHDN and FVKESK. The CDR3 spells CASSPVWTRFYNEQFF. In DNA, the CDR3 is TGTGCCAGCAGCCCCGTATGGACACGCTTCTACAATGAGCAGTTCTTC.

The CDR3 region has the DNA TGTGCCAGCAGCTTCCAGGGGAACACCGGGGAGCTGTTTTTT. Translated, it gives CASSFQGNTGELFF. The V and J genes are TRBV5-8 and TRBJ2-2, with D maybe TRBD1 (5 bases). The CDR3 runs to 14 residues. The germline CDR1 and CDR2 sequences are SGHTS and YDEGEE. The V gene lost 2 bases and the J gene lost 1 base, with 6 bases spanning the gap.

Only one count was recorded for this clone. The CDR3 bases are TGTGCCTGGGGACAGAATCAAGAGACCCAGTACTTC. Its translation: CAWGQNQETQYF. This chain joins TRBV30 and TRBJ2-5, with a weak D call TRBD1 (6 bases). The CDR3 is 12 amino acids. V lost 5 bases, J lost 2 bases, and 9 bases lay in between. Germline V gene sequence: CDR1 GTSNPN, CDR2 SVGIG (reference sequence). The whole variable domain, remainder taken from reference TRBV30 and TRBJ2-5, is SQTIHQWPATLVQPVGSPLSLECTVEGTSNPNLYWYRQAAGRGLQLLFYSVGIGQISSEVPQNLSASRPQDRQFILSSKKLLLSDSGFYLCAWGQNQETQYFGPGTRLLVL.

In DNA form, the CDR3 reads TGTGCCAGTAGTAGCGTGCCTCCCCAGGGTGACGAGCAGTACTTC. Translating it yields CASSSVPPQGDEQYF. The rearrangement joins TRBV19 to TRBJ2-7; D perhaps matches TRBD1 (5 bases). This CDR3 is 15 amino acids long. V lost 4 bases to trimming and J lost 5 bases, with 18 bases between them. Germline V gives CDR1 LNHDA, CDR2 SQIVND (reference sequence).

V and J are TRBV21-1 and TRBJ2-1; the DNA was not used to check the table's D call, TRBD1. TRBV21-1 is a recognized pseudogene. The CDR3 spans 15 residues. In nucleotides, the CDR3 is TGTGCCAGCAGCAAAGCGGGACAGGATTACAATGAGCAGTTCTTC. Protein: CASSKAGQDYNEQFF.

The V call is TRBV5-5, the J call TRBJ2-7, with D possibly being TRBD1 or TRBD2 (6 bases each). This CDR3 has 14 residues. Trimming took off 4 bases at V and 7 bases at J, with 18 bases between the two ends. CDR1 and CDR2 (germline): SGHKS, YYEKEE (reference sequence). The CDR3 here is CASSPGDKAREQYF. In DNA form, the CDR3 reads TGTGCCAGCAGCCCGGGGGACAAGGCCCGGGAGCAGTACTTC. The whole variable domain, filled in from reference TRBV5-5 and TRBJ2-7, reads DAGVTQSPTHLIKTRGQQVTLRCSPISGHKSVSWYQQVLGQGPQFIFQYYEKEERGRGNFPDRFSARQFPNYSSELNVNALLLGDSALYLCASSPGDKAREQYFGPGTRLTVT.

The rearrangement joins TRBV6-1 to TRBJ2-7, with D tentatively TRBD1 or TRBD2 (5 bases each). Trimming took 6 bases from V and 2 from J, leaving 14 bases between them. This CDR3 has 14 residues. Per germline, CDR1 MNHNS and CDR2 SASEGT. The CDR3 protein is CASSRGASTYEQYF. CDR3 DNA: TGTGCCAGCAGCCGGGGCGCCTCAACCTACGAGCAGTACTTC.

The CDR3 sequence is CASSQEEEKGSDTQYF. The DNA for the CDR3 is TGTGCCAGCAGCCAAGAGGAGGAAAAGGGTTCAGATACGCAGTATTTT. The genes are TRBV4-2 and TRBJ2-3, with D perhaps matching TRBD2 (5 bases). The CDR3 sequence is 16 residues long. Trimming stripped 0 bases from V and 4 bases from J, with 14 bases between. Germline CDR1 and CDR2: LGHNA and YNFKEQ.

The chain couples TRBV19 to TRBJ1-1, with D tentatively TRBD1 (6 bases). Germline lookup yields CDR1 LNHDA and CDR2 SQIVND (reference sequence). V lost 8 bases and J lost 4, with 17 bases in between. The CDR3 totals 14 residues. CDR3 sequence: CASSTGGGVTEAFF. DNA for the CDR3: TGTGCCAGTTCAACTGGGGGCGGGGTCACTGAAGCTTTCTTT.

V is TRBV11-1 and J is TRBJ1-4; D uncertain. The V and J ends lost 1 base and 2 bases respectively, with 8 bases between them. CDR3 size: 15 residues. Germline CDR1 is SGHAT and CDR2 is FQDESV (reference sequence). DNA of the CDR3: TGTGCCAGCAGCTTAGACCGGACGACTAATGAAAAACTGTTTTTT. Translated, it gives CASSLDRTTNEKLFF.

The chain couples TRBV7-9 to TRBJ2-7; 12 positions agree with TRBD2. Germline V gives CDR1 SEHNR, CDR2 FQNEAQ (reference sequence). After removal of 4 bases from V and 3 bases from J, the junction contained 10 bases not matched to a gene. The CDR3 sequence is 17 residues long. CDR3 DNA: TGTGCCAGCAGCTCAGGGACTAGCGGGCCCTATTTCTACGAGCAGTACTTC. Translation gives CASSSGTSGPYFYEQYF.

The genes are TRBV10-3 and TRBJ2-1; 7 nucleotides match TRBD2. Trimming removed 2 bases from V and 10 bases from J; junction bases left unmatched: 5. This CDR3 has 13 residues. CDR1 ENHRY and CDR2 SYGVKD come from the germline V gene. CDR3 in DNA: TGTGCCATCAGTGAGCCGGGGGGAGGGGAGCAGTTCTTC. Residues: CAISEPGGGEQFF.

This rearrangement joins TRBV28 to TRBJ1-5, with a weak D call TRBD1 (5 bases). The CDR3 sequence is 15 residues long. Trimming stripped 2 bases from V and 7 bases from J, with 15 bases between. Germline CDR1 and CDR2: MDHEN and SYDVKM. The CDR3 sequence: CASSLVWGNGQPQHF. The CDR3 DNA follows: TGTGCCAGCAGTTTAGTTTGGGGGAATGGACAGCCCCAGCATTTT.

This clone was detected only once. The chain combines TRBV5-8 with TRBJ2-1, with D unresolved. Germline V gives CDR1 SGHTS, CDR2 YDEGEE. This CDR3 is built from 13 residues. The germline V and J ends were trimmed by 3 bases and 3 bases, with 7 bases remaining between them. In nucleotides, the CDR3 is TGTGCCAGCAGCTCGCCTCTCTACAATGAGCAGTTCTTC. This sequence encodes CASSSPLYNEQFF.

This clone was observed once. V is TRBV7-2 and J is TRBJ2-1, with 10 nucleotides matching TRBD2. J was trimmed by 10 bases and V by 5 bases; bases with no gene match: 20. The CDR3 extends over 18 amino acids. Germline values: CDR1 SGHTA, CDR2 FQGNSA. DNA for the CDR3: TGTGCCAGCAGCCCCCAGAGCGGACTAGCGGACCCACGGGGGGAGCAGTTCTTC. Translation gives CASSPQSGLADPRGEQFF.

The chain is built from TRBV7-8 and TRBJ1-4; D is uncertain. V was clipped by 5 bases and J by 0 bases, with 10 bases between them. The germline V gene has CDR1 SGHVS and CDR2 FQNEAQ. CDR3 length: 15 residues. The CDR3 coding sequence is TGTGCCAGCAGCGCCACAAGCTCAACTAATGAAAAACTGTTTTTT. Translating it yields CASSATSSTNEKLFF.

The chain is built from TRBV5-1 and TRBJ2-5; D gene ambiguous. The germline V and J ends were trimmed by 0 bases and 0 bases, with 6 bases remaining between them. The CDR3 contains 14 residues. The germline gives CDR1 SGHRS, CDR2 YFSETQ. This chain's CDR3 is CASSLGVYQETQYF. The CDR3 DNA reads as TGCGCCAGCAGCTTGGGGGTCTACCAAGAGACCCAGTACTTC.

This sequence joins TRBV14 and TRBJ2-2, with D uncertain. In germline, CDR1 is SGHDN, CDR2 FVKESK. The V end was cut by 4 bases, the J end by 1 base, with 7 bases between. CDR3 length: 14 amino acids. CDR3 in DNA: TGTGCCAGCAGCCCCACATGGAACACCGGGGAGCTGTTTTTT. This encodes CASSPTWNTGELFF.

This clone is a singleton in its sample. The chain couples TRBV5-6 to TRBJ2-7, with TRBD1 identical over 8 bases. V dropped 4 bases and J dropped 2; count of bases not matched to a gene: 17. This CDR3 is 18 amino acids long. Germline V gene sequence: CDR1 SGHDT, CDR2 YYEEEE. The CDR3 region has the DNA TGTGCCAGCAGCGGCTTCGGGACAGGCAAGGGGTTTACCTACGAGCAGTACTTC. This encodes CASSGFGTGKGFTYEQYF.

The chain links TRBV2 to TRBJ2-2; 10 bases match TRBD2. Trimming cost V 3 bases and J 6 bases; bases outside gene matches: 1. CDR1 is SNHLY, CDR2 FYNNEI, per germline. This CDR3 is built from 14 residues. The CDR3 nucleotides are TGTGCCAGCAGTGATAGCGGGAGGTCCGGGGAGCTGTTTTTT. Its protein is CASSDSGRSGELFF.

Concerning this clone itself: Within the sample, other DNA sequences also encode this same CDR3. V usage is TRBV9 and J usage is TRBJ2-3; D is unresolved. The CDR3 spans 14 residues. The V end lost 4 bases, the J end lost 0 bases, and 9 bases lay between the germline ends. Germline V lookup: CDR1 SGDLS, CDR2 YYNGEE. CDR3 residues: CASSPRTSTDTQYF. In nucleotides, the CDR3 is TGTGCCAGCAGCCCCCGAACTAGCACAGATACGCAGTATTTT.

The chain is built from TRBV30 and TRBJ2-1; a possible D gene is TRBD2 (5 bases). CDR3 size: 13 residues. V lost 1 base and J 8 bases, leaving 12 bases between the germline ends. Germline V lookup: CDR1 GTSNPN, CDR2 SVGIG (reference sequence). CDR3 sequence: CAWSGSAADEQFF. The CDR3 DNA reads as TGTGCCTGGAGTGGATCAGCAGCGGATGAGCAGTTCTTC.

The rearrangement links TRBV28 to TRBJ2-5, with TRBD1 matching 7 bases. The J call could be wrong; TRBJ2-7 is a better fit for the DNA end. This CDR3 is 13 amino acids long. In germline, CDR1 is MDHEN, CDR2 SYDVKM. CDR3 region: CASRTGPSYEQYF. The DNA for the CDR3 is TGTGCCAGCAGGACAGGGCCCTCCTACGAGCAGTACTTC.

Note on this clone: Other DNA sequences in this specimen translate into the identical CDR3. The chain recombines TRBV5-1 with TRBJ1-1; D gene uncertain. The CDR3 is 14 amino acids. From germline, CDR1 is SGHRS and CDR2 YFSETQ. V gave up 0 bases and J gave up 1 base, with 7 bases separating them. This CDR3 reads CASSLAQTNTEAFF. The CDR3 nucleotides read TGCGCCAGCAGCTTGGCACAGACGAACACTGAAGCTTTCTTT.

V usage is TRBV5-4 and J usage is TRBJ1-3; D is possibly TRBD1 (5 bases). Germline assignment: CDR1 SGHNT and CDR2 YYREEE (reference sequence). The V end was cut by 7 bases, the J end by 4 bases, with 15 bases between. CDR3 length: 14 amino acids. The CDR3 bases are TGTGCCAGCGGCGACAGTCTGTGGGGAAACACCATATATTTT. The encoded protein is CASGDSLWGNTIYF. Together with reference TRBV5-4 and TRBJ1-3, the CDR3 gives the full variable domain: ETGVTQSPTHLIKTRGQQVTLRCSSQSGHNTVSWYQQALGQGPQFIFQYYREEENGRGNFPPRFSGLQFPNYSSELNVNALELDDSALYLCASGDSLWGNTIYFGEGSWLTVV.

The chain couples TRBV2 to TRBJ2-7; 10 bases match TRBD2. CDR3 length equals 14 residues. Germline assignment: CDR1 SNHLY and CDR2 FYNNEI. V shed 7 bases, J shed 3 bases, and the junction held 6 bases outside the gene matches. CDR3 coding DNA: TGTGCCAGCAAGGGGGCTAGCGGGAGCTACGAGCAGTACTTC. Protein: CASKGASGSYEQYF.

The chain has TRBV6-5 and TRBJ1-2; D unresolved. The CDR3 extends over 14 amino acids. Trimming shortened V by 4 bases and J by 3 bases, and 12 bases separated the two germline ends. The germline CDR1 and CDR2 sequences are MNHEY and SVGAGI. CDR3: CASSWNQADYGYTF. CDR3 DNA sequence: TGTGCCAGCAGTTGGAATCAGGCGGACTATGGCTACACCTTC.